This T cell receptor beta chain was documented in a study of OX40 agonist ivuxolimab in advanced cancers. Study summary: Prior anti-PD-1, anti-PD-L1 or anti-CTLA-4 therapy was allowed; around 40% had some.

As regards this clone: The junction shows a germline mismatch at one end, possibly a read error. Other DNA sequences in this sample translate to the same CDR3.

Assay: immunoSEQ multiplex PCR; the TCRdb copy retains only in-frame clones and omits some. The sample shows tens of thousands of clones, about 70% of them seen only once. Germline V CDR1 and CDR2: LNHDA, SQIVND (reference sequence). The CDR3 consists of 13 residues. This clonotype originated in an adult with an advanced solid tumor such as melanoma, head and neck, liver or kidney cancer. This specimen was CD4+ or CD8+ T cells sorted from blood, taken in a trial of the OX40 agonist ivuxolimab. V gene TRBV19 combines with J gene TRBJ2-1; maybe TRBD1 (6 bases). The CDR3 reads CASSIMGPGVVFF. CDR3 bases: TGCGCCAGTAGTATAATGGGCCCAGGGGTGGTGTTCTTC.